This TCR beta chain was identified in a study of T cells in Graves' hyperthyroidism and ophthalmopathy. Patients having uncontrolled infection, another autoimmune disease, pregnancy or lactation were not included. Thyroid ultrasound, orbital computed tomography, clinical symptoms, and serum thyroxine and TRAb underpinned diagnoses. Each 10 ml fresh peripheral blood draw supplied the PBMCs. The CDR3 has 16 amino acids. Germline loops: CDR1 MNHNS, CDR2 SASEGT. Trimming left V 4 bases short and J 7 bases short, with 22 bases between. This clonotype was counted a few times. RNA transcripts provided the source from which TCR beta CDR3 regions were amplified. Researchers ran a first-round RT-PCR on the TCR CDR3 using the HTBI primer set. TCRdb analysed the multiplex PCR reads with MiXCR anew, one entry per CDR3 protein. The sample has hundreds of thousands of distinct CDR3 sequences; roughly 20% are singletons.

V gene TRBV6-1 combines with J gene TRBJ1-2; D is uncertain. The TCR sequence derives from a woman in her fifties or sixties with Graves' hyperthyroidism that later progressed to Graves' ophthalmopathy. Sequencing was done on a sample of blood. The CDR3 DNA reads as TGTGCCAGCAGTGCCCTCCTAGGGTTTATCGACGTTGGCTACACCTTC. Translated: CASSALLGFIDVGYTF.